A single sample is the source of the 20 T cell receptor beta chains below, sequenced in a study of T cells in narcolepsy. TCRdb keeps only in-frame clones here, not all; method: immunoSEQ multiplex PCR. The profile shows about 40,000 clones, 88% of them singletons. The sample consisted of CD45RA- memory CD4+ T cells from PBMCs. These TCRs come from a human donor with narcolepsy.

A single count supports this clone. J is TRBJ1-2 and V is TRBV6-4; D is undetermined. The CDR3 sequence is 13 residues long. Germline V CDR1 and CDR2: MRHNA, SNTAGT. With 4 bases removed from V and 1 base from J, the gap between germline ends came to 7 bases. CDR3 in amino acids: CASSVDGNYGYTF. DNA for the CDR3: TGTGCCAGCAGTGTGGACGGTAACTATGGCTACACCTTC.

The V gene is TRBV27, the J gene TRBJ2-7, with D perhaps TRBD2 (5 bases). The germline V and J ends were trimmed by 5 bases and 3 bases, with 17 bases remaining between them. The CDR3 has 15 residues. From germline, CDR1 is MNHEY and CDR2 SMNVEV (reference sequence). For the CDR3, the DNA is TGTGCCAGCAGTCCTCTGGCTAGCAAGAGCTACGAGCAGTACTTC. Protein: CASSPLASKSYEQYF.

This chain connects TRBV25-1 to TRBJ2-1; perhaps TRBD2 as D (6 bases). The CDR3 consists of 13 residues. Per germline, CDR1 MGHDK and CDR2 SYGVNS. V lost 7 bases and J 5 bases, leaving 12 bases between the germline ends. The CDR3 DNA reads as TGTGCCAGCAATCAGTGGGGGGACAATGAGCAGTTCTTC. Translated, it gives CASNQWGDNEQFF. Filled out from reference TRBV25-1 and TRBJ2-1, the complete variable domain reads EADIYQTPRYLVIGTGKKITLECSQTMGHDKMYWYQQDPGMELHLIHYSYGVNSTEKGDLSSESTVSRIRTEHFPLTLESARPSHTSQYLCASNQWGDNEQFFGPGTRLTVL.

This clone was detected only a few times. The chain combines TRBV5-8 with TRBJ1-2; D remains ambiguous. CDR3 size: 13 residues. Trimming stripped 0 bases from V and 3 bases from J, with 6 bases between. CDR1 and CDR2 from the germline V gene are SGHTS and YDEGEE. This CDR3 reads CASSLGDYYGYTF. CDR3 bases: TGTGCCAGCAGCTTGGGGGATTACTATGGCTACACCTTC.

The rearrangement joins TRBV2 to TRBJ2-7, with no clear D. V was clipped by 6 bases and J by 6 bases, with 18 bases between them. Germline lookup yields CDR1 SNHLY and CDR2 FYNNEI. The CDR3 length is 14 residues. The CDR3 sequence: CASRPTPTSGEQYF. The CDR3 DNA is TGTGCCAGCAGGCCTACGCCGACCTCTGGCGAGCAGTACTTC. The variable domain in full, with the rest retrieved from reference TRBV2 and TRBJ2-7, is EPEVTQTPSHQVTQMGQEVILRCVPISNHLYFYWYRQILGQKVEFLVSFYNNEISEKSEIFDDQFSVERPDGSNFTLKIRSTKLEDSAMYFCASRPTPTSGEQYFGPGTRLTVT.

CDR3 residues: CAWSVGQTAQETQYF. In nucleotides, the CDR3 is TGTGCCTGGAGTGTAGGGCAGACCGCCCAAGAGACCCAGTACTTC. The rearrangement links TRBV30 to TRBJ2-5; D remains ambiguous. This CDR3 is 15 amino acids long. Germline CDR1 and CDR2: GTSNPN and SVGIG (reference sequence). V lost 0 bases and J 1 base, leaving 12 bases between the germline ends.

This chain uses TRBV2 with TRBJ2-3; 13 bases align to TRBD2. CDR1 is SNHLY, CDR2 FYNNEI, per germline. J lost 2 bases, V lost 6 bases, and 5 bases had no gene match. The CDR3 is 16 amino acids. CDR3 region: CASRTGLAGATDTQYF. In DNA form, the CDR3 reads TGTGCCAGCAGGACCGGACTAGCGGGAGCCACAGATACGCAGTATTTT. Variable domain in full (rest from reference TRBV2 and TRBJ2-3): EPEVTQTPSHQVTQMGQEVILRCVPISNHLYFYWYRQILGQKVEFLVSFYNNEISEKSEIFDDQFSVERPDGSNFTLKIRSTKLEDSAMYFCASRTGLAGATDTQYFGPGTRLTVL.

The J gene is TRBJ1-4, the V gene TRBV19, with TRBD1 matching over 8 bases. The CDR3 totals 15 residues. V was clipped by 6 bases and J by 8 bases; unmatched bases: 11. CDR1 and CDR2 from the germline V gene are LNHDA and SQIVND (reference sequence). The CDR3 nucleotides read TGTGCCAGTAGCCTGTCGACAGGGGTTAGGGAAAAACTGTTTTTT. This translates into CASSLSTGVREKLFF.

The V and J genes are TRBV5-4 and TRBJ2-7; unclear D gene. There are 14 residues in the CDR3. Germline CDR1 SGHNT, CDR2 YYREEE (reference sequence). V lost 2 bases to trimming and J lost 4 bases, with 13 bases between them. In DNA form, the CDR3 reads TGTGCCAGCAGCTTCCCCGGAGCGAGTTACGAGCAGTACTTC. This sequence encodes CASSFPGASYEQYF. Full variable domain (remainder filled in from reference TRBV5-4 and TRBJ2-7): ETGVTQSPTHLIKTRGQQVTLRCSSQSGHNTVSWYQQALGQGPQFIFQYYREEENGRGNFPPRFSGLQFPNYSSELNVNALELDDSALYLCASSFPGASYEQYFGPGTRLTVT.

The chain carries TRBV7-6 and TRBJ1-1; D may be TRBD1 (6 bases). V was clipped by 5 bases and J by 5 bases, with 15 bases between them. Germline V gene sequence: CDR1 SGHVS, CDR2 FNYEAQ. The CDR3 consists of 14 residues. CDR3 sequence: CASSIGQSGTEAFF. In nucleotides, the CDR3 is TGTGCCAGCAGCATTGGACAGTCTGGGACTGAAGCTTTCTTT.

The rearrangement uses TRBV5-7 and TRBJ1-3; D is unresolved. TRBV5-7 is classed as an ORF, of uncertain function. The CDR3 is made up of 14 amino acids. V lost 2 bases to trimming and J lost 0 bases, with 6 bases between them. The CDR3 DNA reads TGTGCCAGCAGCTTTCAGAGCTCTGGAAACACCATATATTTT. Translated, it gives CASSFQSSGNTIYF.

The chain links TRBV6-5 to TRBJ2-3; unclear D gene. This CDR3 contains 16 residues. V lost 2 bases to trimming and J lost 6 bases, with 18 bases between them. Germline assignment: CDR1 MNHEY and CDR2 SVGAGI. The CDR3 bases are TGTGCCAGCAGTTACGATGGCAGGTCGGCTTCGGATACGCAGTATTTT. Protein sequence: CASSYDGRSASDTQYF.

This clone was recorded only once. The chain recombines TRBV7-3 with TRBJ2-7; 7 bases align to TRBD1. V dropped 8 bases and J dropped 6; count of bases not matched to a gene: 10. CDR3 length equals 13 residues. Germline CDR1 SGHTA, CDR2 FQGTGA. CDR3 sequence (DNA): TGTGCCAGCTCCCGGGACAGAGGGGGCGAGCAGTACTTC. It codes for CASSRDRGGEQYF. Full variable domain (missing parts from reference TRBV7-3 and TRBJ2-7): GAGVSQTPSNKVTEKGKYVELRCDPISGHTALYWYRQSLGQGPEFLIYFQGTGAADDSGLPNDRFFAVRPEGSVSTLKIQRTERGDSAVYLCASSRDRGGEQYFGPGTRLTVT.

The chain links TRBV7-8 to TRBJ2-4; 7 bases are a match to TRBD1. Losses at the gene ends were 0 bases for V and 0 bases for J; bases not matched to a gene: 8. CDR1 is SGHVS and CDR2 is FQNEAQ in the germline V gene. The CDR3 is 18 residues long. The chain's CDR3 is CASSLADRAVLAKNIQYF. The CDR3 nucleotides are TGTGCCAGCAGCTTAGCTGACAGGGCGGTACTAGCCAAAAACATTCAGTACTTC.

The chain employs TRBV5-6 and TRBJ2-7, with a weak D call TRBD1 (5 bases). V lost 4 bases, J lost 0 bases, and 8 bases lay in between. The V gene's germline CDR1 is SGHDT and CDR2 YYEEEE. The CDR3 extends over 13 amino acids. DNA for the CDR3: TGTGCCAGCAGCGTGGACACCTCCTACGAGCAGTACTTC. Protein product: CASSVDTSYEQYF. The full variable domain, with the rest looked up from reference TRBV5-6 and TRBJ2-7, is DAGVTQSPTHLIKTRGQQVTLRCSPKSGHDTVSWYQQALGQGPQFIFQYYEEEERQRGNFPDRFSGHQFPNYSSELNVNALLLGDSALYLCASSVDTSYEQYFGPGTRLTVT.

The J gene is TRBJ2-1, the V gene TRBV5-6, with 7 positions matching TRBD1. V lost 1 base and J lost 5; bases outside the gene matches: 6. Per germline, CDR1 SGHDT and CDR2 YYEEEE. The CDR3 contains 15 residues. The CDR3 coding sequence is TGTGCCAGCAGCTTGCTAGGACAGGACCACAATGAGCAGTTCTTC. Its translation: CASSLLGQDHNEQFF.

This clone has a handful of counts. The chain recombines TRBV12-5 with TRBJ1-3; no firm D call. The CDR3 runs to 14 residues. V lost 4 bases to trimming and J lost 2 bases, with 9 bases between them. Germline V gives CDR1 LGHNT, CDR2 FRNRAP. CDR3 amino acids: CASGSRPAGNTIYF. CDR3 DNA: TGTGCTAGTGGTTCCCGCCCTGCTGGAAACACCATATATTTT.

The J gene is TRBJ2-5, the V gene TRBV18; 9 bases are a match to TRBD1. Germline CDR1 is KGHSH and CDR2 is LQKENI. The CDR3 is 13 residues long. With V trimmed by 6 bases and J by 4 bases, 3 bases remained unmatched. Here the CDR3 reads CASSLQGAETQYF. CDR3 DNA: TGTGCCAGCTCGCTACAGGGGGCAGAGACCCAGTACTTC.

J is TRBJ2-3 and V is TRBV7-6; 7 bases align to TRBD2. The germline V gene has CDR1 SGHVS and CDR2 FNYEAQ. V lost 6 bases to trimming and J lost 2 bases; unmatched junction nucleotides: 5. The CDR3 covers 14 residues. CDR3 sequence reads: CASRAGLHTDTQYF. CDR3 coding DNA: TGTGCCAGCAGGGCGGGACTACACACAGATACGCAGTATTTT.

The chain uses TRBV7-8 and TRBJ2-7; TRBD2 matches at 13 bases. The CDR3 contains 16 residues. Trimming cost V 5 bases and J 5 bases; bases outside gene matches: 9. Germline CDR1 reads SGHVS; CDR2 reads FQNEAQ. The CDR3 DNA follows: TGTGCCAGCAGCCCCACTAGCGGGGGGGCAGGCCACGAGCAGTACTTC. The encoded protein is CASSPTSGGAGHEQYF.